The 8 T cell receptor beta chains listed next were all sequenced from one sample in a study of cytomegalovirus exposure and HLA in healthy donors. Here immunoSEQ multiplex PCR was the method, and the copy in TCRdb shows in-frame clones only, minus some. The sample includes 60,000 or so clones, about 95% of them seen just once. Sequenced: PBMCs. Receptor source: a man between 18 and 29 years old in good health and CMV-seronegative.

The CDR3 loop is CASSSQGADGVTEAFF. The CDR3 DNA sequence: TGTGCCAGCAGTTCACAGGGGGCGGACGGAGTCACTGAAGCTTTCTTT. The gene calls are TRBV6-5 and TRBJ1-1; 9 positions match TRBD1. There are 16 residues in the CDR3. The V gene's germline CDR1 is MNHEY and CDR2 SVGAGI. V gave up 4 bases and J gave up 4 bases; unmatched junction bases: 10.

The chain has TRBV29-1 and TRBJ2-3, with 15 nucleotides matching TRBD2. V lost 0 bases, J lost 4 bases, and 5 bases stayed unmatched. Germline V gene sequence: CDR1 SQVTM, CDR2 ANQGSEA. This CDR3 region has 17 residues. CDR3 sequence reads: CSVEDLGLAGGSDTQYF. For the CDR3, the DNA is TGCAGCGTTGAAGATCTTGGACTAGCGGGAGGGTCAGATACGCAGTATTTT.

This chain connects TRBV2 to TRBJ1-5, with 7 bases identical to TRBD1. This CDR3 contains 15 residues. With V trimmed by 1 base and J by 7 bases, 7 bases remained unmatched. Germline CDR1 reads SNHLY; CDR2 reads FYNNEI. CDR3 amino acids: CASSEGTGAEQPQHF. The CDR3 DNA reads TGTGCCAGCAGTGAAGGTACAGGGGCTGAGCAGCCCCAGCATTTT. The variable domain in full, completed from reference TRBV2 and TRBJ1-5, reads EPEVTQTPSHQVTQMGQEVILRCVPISNHLYFYWYRQILGQKVEFLVSFYNNEISEKSEIFDDQFSVERPDGSNFTLKIRSTKLEDSAMYFCASSEGTGAEQPQHFGDGTRLSIL.

This chain uses TRBV4-1 with TRBJ2-7, with 15 bases aligning to TRBD2. CDR1 is MGHRA, CDR2 YSYEKL, per germline. V lost 0 bases and J lost 7; bases outside the gene matches: 13. The CDR3 loop spans 19 amino acids. Here the CDR3 DNA reads TGCGCCAGCAGCCAAGAACAGGGGGGACTAGCGGGAGGCCGAGTTGAGCAGTACTTC. It translates to CASSQEQGGLAGGRVEQYF.

This chain links TRBV7-9 with TRBJ1-4; possibly TRBD1 for D (5 bases). There are 15 residues in the CDR3. Looked up from germline, CDR1 is SEHNR and CDR2 is FQNEAQ (reference sequence). The V end was cut by 5 bases, the J end by 4 bases, with 14 bases between. CDR3 nucleotide sequence: TGTGCCAGCAGCCCTCAGGGTAACCTTAATGAAAAACTGTTTTTT. This encodes CASSPQGNLNEKLFF.

This chain uses TRBV6-6 with TRBJ1-3, with D uncertain. Between the trimmed V and J ends, which lost 6 bases and 0 bases, there was a span of 9 bases. Germline-derived CDR1 and CDR2 are MNHNY and SVGAGI (reference sequence). CDR3 length: 14 residues. The CDR3 bases are TGTGCCAGCAGACAACAGAGCTCTGGAAACACCATATATTTT. It is translated as CASRQQSSGNTIYF.

This chain joins TRBV2 and TRBJ1-1; D might be TRBD1 (6 bases). Germline V gene sequence: CDR1 SNHLY, CDR2 FYNNEI. The CDR3 spans 14 residues. Trimming took 7 bases from V and 5 from J, leaving 17 bases between them. The CDR3 region has the DNA TGTGCCAGCATCTTCGAGGGGGTACGGACTGAAGCTTTCTTT. Amino acids: CASIFEGVRTEAFF.

The CDR3 loop reads CASRRQGQTNTEAFF. The CDR3 DNA reads as TGCGCCAGCAGAAGACAGGGACAGACGAACACTGAAGCTTTCTTT. V usage is TRBV5-1 and J usage is TRBJ1-1; 7 bases match TRBD1. The CDR3 has 15 amino acids. Germline CDR1 is SGHRS and CDR2 is YFSETQ. V was pared by 5 bases and J by 1 base, with 8 bases of the junction left unmatched. The full variable domain, its missing parts supplied by reference TRBV5-1 and TRBJ1-1, is KAGVTQTPRYLIKTRGQQVTLSCSPISGHRSVSWYQQTPGQGLQFLFEYFSETQRNKGNFPGRFSGRQFSNSRSEMNVSTLELGDSALYLCASRRQGQTNTEAFFGQGTRLTVV.